These 10 T cell receptor beta chains share one sample of origin, sequenced in a study of blood T cell repertoires in COVID-19. Assay used: immunoSEQ multiplex PCR; TCRdb lists only in-frame clones, some missing. The table records fewer than 200,000 clones, 88% of them present only once. The sample taken for sequencing was peripheral blood. These receptors originate from a man aged 35 to 55 with active or convalescent COVID-19.

CDR3 nucleotides: TGTGCCAGCAGCGTAGAATCGGGCACAGATACGCAGTATTTT. It translates to CASSVESGTDTQYF. The J gene is TRBJ2-3, the V gene TRBV9; no clear D gene. CDR1 is SGDLS, CDR2 YYNGEE, per germline. V shed 0 bases and J shed 1 base, with 6 bases lying between them. There are 14 residues in the CDR3.

The chain combines TRBV5-8 with TRBJ1-4, with D hard to call. The CDR3 totals 13 residues. The germline V gene has CDR1 SGHTS and CDR2 YDEGEE. V gave up 0 bases and J gave up 10 bases, with 10 bases separating them. The CDR3 region is CASSLAAPGKLFF. CDR3 DNA sequence: TGTGCCAGCAGCTTGGCGGCCCCGGGAAAACTGTTTTTT.

The J gene is TRBJ2-1, the V gene TRBV5-1, with 9 bases identical to TRBD2. The germline CDR1 and CDR2 sequences are SGHRS and YFSETQ. The CDR3 contains 15 residues. Germline trimming cut 4 bases from V and 2 bases from J; bases unmatched to any gene: 4. The CDR3 here is CASSGGLAPYNEQFF. The CDR3 bases are TGCGCCAGCAGCGGGGGACTAGCTCCCTACAATGAGCAGTTCTTC. Filled out from reference TRBV5-1 and TRBJ2-1, the complete variable domain reads KAGVTQTPRYLIKTRGQQVTLSCSPISGHRSVSWYQQTPGQGLQFLFEYFSETQRNKGNFPGRFSGRQFSNSRSEMNVSTLELGDSALYLCASSGGLAPYNEQFFGPGTRLTVL.

The gene calls are TRBV6-2 or TRBV6-3 and TRBJ1-1; the D gene is possibly TRBD1 (5 bases). The V and J ends lost 2 bases and 5 bases respectively, with 9 bases between them. The CDR3 sequence is 13 residues long. Germline V gives CDR1 MNHEY, CDR2 SVGEGT. CDR3 sequence reads: CASSYRGGTEAFF. As DNA, the CDR3 is TGTGCCAGCAGTTACCGCGGGGGGACTGAAGCTTTCTTT.

The genes are TRBV19 and TRBJ2-5; D gene uncertain. The germline gives CDR1 LNHDA, CDR2 SQIVND (reference sequence). V shed 4 bases and J shed 0 bases, with 6 bases lying between them. The CDR3 sequence is 13 residues long. The CDR3 is CASSTGYQETQYF. In DNA, the CDR3 is TGTGCCAGTAGTACCGGGTACCAAGAGACCCAGTACTTC.

V usage is TRBV18 and J usage is TRBJ2-5; TRBD1 matches 8 bases. Per germline, CDR1 KGHSH and CDR2 LQKENI. The V gene end was trimmed by 9 bases and the J gene end by 3 bases; junction bases not matched to a gene: 6. This CDR3 contains 13 residues. CDR3 sequence (DNA): TGTGCCAGTACAGGGGGTCGGAAAGAGACCCAGTACTTC. Protein: CASTGGRKETQYF.

The J gene is TRBJ1-1, the V gene TRBV27; D is unresolved. The CDR3 loop spans 15 amino acids. Germline assignment: CDR1 MNHEY and CDR2 SMNVEV (reference sequence). The V end was cut by 5 bases, the J end by 1 base, with 14 bases between. The CDR3 sequence is CASSPSEGANTEAFF. CDR3 nucleotides: TGTGCCAGCAGTCCCTCCGAGGGAGCGAACACTGAAGCTTTCTTT.

The genes are TRBV5-1 and TRBJ2-2, with 9 bases that match TRBD1. V was clipped by 4 bases and J by 4 bases; unmatched bases: 8. The V gene's germline CDR1 is SGHRS and CDR2 YFSETQ. The CDR3 is 16 residues long. In DNA form, the CDR3 reads TGCGCCAGCAGCCATCCCGGGACAGGGACCACCGGGGAGCTGTTTTTT. Its translation is CASSHPGTGTTGELFF.

The chain combines TRBV19 with TRBJ1-3; 9 positions match TRBD1. The germline V gene encodes CDR1 LNHDA and CDR2 SQIVND (reference sequence). The CDR3 runs to 15 residues. The ends lost 6 bases at V and 4 bases at J; junction bases unmatched: 7. In DNA form, the CDR3 reads TGTGCCAGTAGCCCAACAGGGGGCTTGGGAAACACCATATATTTT. Translated: CASSPTGGLGNTIYF.

DNA for the CDR3: TGTGCCGGCCATTCGACAAATGAAAAACTGTTTTTT. It is translated as CAGHSTNEKLFF. The chain employs TRBV30 and TRBJ1-4; D gene ambiguous. Germline V gene data show CDR1 as GTSNPN and CDR2 as SVGIG (reference sequence). The CDR3 length is 12 residues. The V end was cut by 8 bases, the J end by 5 bases, with 12 bases between.